A selection of T cell receptor beta chains follows, all from one sample in a study of tumor-infiltrating lymphocytes in primary liver carcinoma. In TCRdb, the multiplex PCR reads were re-called with MiXCR into one record per CDR3 protein. The sample yields about 120,000 distinct CDR3 sequences, about two thirds seen once. Sequenced sample: tumor-adjacent normal liver tissue. All receptors come from a woman in her sixties with primary liver carcinoma and hepatitis B virus infection. Both conserved end residues are part of each CDR3. The D gene is left open where the match is weak. Clone size appears in some rows only: once, few, many, or a class for an expanded clone.

D,V,J,size,CDR3,DNA
NA,TRBV11-1,TRBJ2-1,NA,CACSLGGTTYKEQFF,TGTGCGTGCAGCTTAGGGGGGACGACCTACAAAGAGCAGTTCTTC
TRBD1,TRBV11-3,TRBJ2-2,NA,CASSSGQGCTGGLFF,TGTGCCAGCAGCTCGGGACAGGGTTGCACCGGGGGCCTGTTTTTT
NA,TRBV6-5,TRBJ2-2,once,CASRLSRTSTGELFF,TGTGCCAGCAGACTATCACGGACGAGCACCGGGGAGCTGTTTTTT
NA,TRBV29-1,TRBJ1-2,NA,CSVEDRSRFYGYTF,TGCAGTGTTGAAGATAGAAGCAGATTCTATGGCTACACCTTC
TRBD1,TRBV10-2,TRBJ1-4,many,CASRQQGMADEKLFF,TGCGCCAGCAGACAACAGGGGATGGCGGATGAAAAACTGTTTTTT
NA,TRBV11-2,TRBJ1-6,NA,CASSLETGRDSSLHF,TGTGCCAGCAGCTTAGAAACAGGACGCGATTCATCCCTCCACTTT
NA,TRBV11-2,TRBJ2-3,NA,CASSLAGLVIRDTQYF,TGTGCCAGCAGCTTAGCCGGACTGGTGATCAGAGATACGCAGTATTTT
TRBD1,TRBV29-1,TRBJ2-7,NA,CSVNSTGGPYEQYF,TGCAGCGTTAACTCGACAGGGGGTCCCTACGAGCAATACTTC
TRBD2,TRBV2,TRBJ2-1,once,CASSGIAGGVNEQFF,TGTGCCAGCAGTGGTATCGCGGGAGGGGTGAATGAGCAGTTCTTC
TRBD2,TRBV7-3,TRBJ2-2,once,CASSLHPGTSNTGELFF,TGTGCCAGCAGCTTACATCCCGGGACTAGCAACACCGGGGAGCTGTTTTTT
TRBD2,TRBV20-1,TRBJ2-3,NA,CSAGLAGSTDTQYF,TGCAGTGCCGGACTAGCGGGGAGCACAGATACGCAGTATTTT
NA,TRBV5-4,TRBJ1-2,NA,CASSPVGRAGHGYTF,TGTGCCAGCAGCCCTGTTGGCAGGGCTGGGCATGGCTACACCTTC
NA,TRBV6-2/TRBV6-3,TRBJ2-4,many,CASSAGQGLGLDIQYF,TGTGCCAGCAGTGCGGGGCAGGGCCTAGGTCTAGACATTCAGTACTTC
NA,TRBV6-2/TRBV6-3,TRBJ2-3,NA,CASSYSLARTDTQCF,TGTGCCAGCAGTTACTCGCTCGCTCGAACAGATACGCAGTGTTTT
NA,TRBV11-3,TRBJ2-1,NA,CASSPPGDSNYDEQFF,TGTGCCAGCAGTCCCCCCGGAGATTCCAATTACGATGAGCAGTTCTTC
TRBD2,TRBV6-2/TRBV6-3,TRBJ2-1,NA,CASSSPGTSGTSRLF,TGTGCCAGCAGTTCGCCCGGGACTAGCGGGACTTCTCGATTATTC
NA,TRBV24-1,TRBJ2-1,NA,CATSEVGGGYNEQFF,TGTGCCACCAGTGAGGTTGGCGGAGGATACAATGAGCAGTTCTTC
TRBD1,TRBV6-2/TRBV6-3,TRBJ2-6,many,CASSLTPGTASSGANVLTF,TGTGCCAGCAGCTTAACGCCCGGGACAGCCAGCTCTGGGGCCAACGTCCTGACTTTC
NA,TRBV29-1,TRBJ1-2,NA,CNGAQERYGYIF,TGCAACGGCGCCCAGGAACGTTATGGCTACATCTTC
NA,TRBV29-1,TRBJ1-3,once,CCVEMDFGNTLYF,TGCTGCGTTGAAATGGACTTTGGAAACACCTTATATTTT
NA,TRBV5-4,TRBJ1-1,NA,CISSLRYLNTEAFF,TGTATCAGCAGCTTGAGGTACTTGAACACTGAAGCTTTCTTT
NA,TRBV7-3,TRBJ2-7,few,CASSYRDGLYEQYF,TGTGCCAGCAGCTACCGGGACGGGCTCTACGAGCAGTACTTC
TRBD2,TRBV6-5,TRBJ2-6,NA,CASSSRSSGISGRQGANILTF,TGTGCCAGCAGTTCACGTTCTTCCGGGATTAGCGGGAGGCAGGGGGCCAACATCCTGACTTTC
NA,TRBV11-2,TRBJ2-7,NA,CASSEGGTTNYEQCF,TGTGCTAGCAGCGAAGGAGGGACCACTAACTACGAGCAGTGCTTC
TRBD2,TRBV6-2/TRBV6-3,TRBJ2-1,NA,CAGSSRTSGRVYNEQFF,TGTGCCGGCAGTTCCCGGACTAGCGGGAGGGTTTACAATGAGCAGTTCTTC
NA,TRBV29-1,TRBJ2-1,NA,CSVEEGVTRGNEQFF,TGCAGCGTTGAAGAGGGGGTTACCCGAGGCAATGAGCAGTTCTTC
NA,TRBV7-9,TRBJ2-7,NA,CASSPWHQGADYEQNF,TGTGCCAGCAGCCCCTGGCATCAGGGAGCGGACTACGAGCAGAACTTC
TRBD2,TRBV29-1,TRBJ2-1,NA,CSVEGSSGHNEQFF,TGCAGCGTTGAAGGGTCTAGCGGGCATAATGAGCAGTTCTTC
NA,TRBV11-2,TRBJ2-7,NA,CANSLMQGPSYEQYF,TGTGCCAACAGCTTAATGCAGGGTCCATCCTACGAGCAGTACTTC
TRBD2,TRBV28,TRBJ2-7,NA,CASPTGLAGDPYEQYF,TGTGCCAGCCCCACGGGGCTAGCGGGAGACCCCTACGAGCAGTACTTC
NA,TRBV28,TRBJ2-7,NA,CASGPGVESSYEQYF,TGTGCCAGCGGTCCCGGGGTGGAGAGCTCCTACGAACAGTACTTC
NA,TRBV12-3/TRBV12-4,TRBJ1-4,NA,CASSPRGGGEKLFF,TGTGCCAGTAGTCCCAGGGGAGGCGGGGAAAAACTGTTTTTT
NA,TRBV11-2,TRBJ2-1,NA,CASGVGKTAYNEQFF,TGTGCAAGCGGCGTAGGCAAGACAGCCTACAATGAGCAGTTCTTT
NA,TRBV28,TRBJ1-2,many,CASSFISGGYTF,TGTGCCAGCAGTTTCATCAGCGGAGGCTACACCTTC
NA,TRBV11-2,TRBJ2-1,NA,CTSSITPLSISYNEQFF,TGTACCAGCAGCATCACCCCACTGAGTATCTCCTACAATGAGCAGTTCTTC
NA,TRBV19,TRBJ2-2,once,CAPEGQNTGELFF,TGTGCCCCTGAGGGACAGAACACCGGGGAGCTGTTTTTT
NA,TRBV28,TRBJ2-1,NA,CASSPQVRSSYNEQLF,TGTGCCAGCAGCCCCCAGGTTCGGAGCTCCTACAATGAGCAGCTCTTC
TRBD2,TRBV12-3/TRBV12-4,TRBJ2-6,NA,CVSSVGAGANVLTF,TGTGTCAGCAGTGTCGGAGCGGGGGCCAACGTTCTGACTTTC
NA,TRBV14,TRBJ2-3,many,CASSPWGTDTQYF,TGTGCCAGCAGCCCCTGGGGCACAGATACGCAGTATTTT
TRBD2,TRBV11-2,TRBJ2-1,NA,CVSRSGLPGWSFF,TGTGTCAGCAGATCGGGACTACCGGGATGGTCGTTCTTC
NA,TRBV11-2,TRBJ2-3,NA,CAGSLVYLDTQYF,TGTGCTGGCAGCTTAGTCTACCTTGATACGCAGTACTTT
TRBD1,TRBV29-1,TRBJ1-2,many,CSVEGQGFYGYTF,TGCAGCGTTGAAGGACAGGGGTTCTATGGCTACACCTTC
NA,TRBV29-1,TRBJ2-2,once,CSVEGGPGYTEEPFF,TGTAGCGTTGAAGGGGGACCCGGTTACACCGAGGAGCCGTTTTTT
TRBD1,TRBV11-1,TRBJ2-7,once,CASSLRPPTGRFYEQYF,TGTGCCAGCAGCTTAAGACCTCCGACAGGGCGTTTCTACGAGCAGTACTTC
TRBD1,TRBV12-3/TRBV12-4,TRBJ1-1,many,CASSSLGQGGIEAFF,TGTGCCAGCAGTTCACTGGGACAGGGAGGAATTGAAGCTTTCTTT
NA,TRBV20-1,TRBJ2-1,few,CSVPTAGQFF,TGCAGTGTACCGACAGCCGGGCAGTTCTTC